This T cell receptor beta chain was captured in a study of blood T cell repertoires in COVID-19. Across the study: The United States, Italy and Spain were the sources of the acute and convalescent COVID-19 samples. T cells, B-cell-depleted T cells, or PBMCs provided the cDNA or gDNA that served as material.

Deletions cut 5 bases from V and 3 bases from J, with 14 bases between. The CDR3 is made up of 15 amino acids. Germline values: CDR1 PRHDT, CDR2 FYEKMQ (reference sequence). Original data processing: Quantification of nucleated cells was approximated via reference gene primer amplification. Data came from immunoSEQ multiplex PCR; TCRdb stores just in-frame clones and leaves some out. V and J calls and clone size are as listed in that table; D and trimming were resolved from the DNA. The sample shows some 460,000 clones, roughly 85% of them seen only once. Enrolled through a virtual design, the participants were between 18 and 89 years of age and came from under 30 US areas.

The chain uses TRBV13 and TRBJ2-1; D uncertain. The sequenced sample was PBMCs or T cells enriched from blood (not recorded which). The TCR originated in a young woman with acute COVID-19. The chain's CDR3 is CASSQTKFSYNEQFF. As DNA, the CDR3 is TGTGCCAGCAGCCAAACCAAGTTCAGCTACAATGAGCAGTTCTTC. Combining the CDR3 with reference TRBV13 and TRBJ2-1 gives the whole variable domain AAGVIQSPRHLIKEKRETATLKCYPIPRHDTVYWYQQGPGQDPQFLISFYEKMQSDKGSIPDRFSAQQFSDYHSELNMSSLELGDSALYFCASSQTKFSYNEQFFGPGTRLTVL.